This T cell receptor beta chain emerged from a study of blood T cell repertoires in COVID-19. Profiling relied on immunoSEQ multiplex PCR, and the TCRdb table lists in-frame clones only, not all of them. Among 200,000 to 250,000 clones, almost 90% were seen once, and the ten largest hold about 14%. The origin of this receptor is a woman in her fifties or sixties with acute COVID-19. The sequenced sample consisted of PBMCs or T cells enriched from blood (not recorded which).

CDR3 in DNA: TGTGCCAGCAAGGACAGGGTTGTAACCTACGAGCAGTACTTC. Its translation: CASKDRVVTYEQYF. The chain joins TRBV27 to TRBJ2-7, with 8 bases fitting TRBD1. J lost 2 bases, V lost 7 bases, and 7 bases had no gene match. The length of the CDR3 is 14 residues. Germline V lookup: CDR1 MNHEY, CDR2 SMNVEV (reference sequence).